This TCR beta chain was profiled in a study of blood T cell repertoires in COVID-19. Study at large: Sources were T cells, B-cell-depleted T cells, or PBMCs; the material itself was cDNA or gDNA.

Participant age was roughly 18 to 90 years, and participants resided in fewer than 25 US areas. Clinical histories supplied by participants themselves formed the basis of cohort assignment. The germline V and J ends were trimmed by 7 bases and 6 bases, with 15 bases remaining between them. This CDR3 spans 14 amino acids. CDR1 MNHEY and CDR2 SMNVEV come from the germline V gene (reference sequence). Original handling: For nucleated cells, counts were estimated from reference gene primer amplification. Assay used: immunoSEQ multiplex PCR; TCRdb lists only in-frame clones, some missing. That table is the source of V, J and clone size, and D and trimming were worked out from the DNA. The sample gives 150,000 or so clones, roughly 75% of which show up once; about 6% is in the top ten.

The sample was PBMCs or T cells enriched from blood (not recorded which). The clonotype originates from a woman between 45 and 65 years old who had recovered from COVID-19. The rearrangement uses TRBV27 and TRBJ1-4; D unresolved. The CDR3: CASKIRRDHEKLFF. In DNA form, the CDR3 reads TGTGCCAGCAAGATACGGAGGGATCATGAAAAACTGTTTTTT.